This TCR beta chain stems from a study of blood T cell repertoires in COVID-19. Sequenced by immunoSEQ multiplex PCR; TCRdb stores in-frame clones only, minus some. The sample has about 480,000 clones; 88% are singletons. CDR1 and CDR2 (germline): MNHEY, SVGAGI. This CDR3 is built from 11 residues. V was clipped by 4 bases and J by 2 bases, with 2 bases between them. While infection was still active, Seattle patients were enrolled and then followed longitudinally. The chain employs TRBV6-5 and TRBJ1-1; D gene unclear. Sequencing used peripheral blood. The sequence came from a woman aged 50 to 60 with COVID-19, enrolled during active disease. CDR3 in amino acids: CASSSNTEAFF. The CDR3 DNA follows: TGTGCCAGCAGTTCAAACACTGAAGCTTTCTTT.